The 25 T cell receptor beta chains listed next were all sequenced from one sample in a study of T cell responses to AZD1222 COVID-19 vaccine (dated by TCRdb to the early 2020s). Taken with the paper, the label for time point translates to: baseline before first vaccination. The library was built by means of the immunoSEQ multiplex PCR assay. TCRdb took this table from immuneACCESS and kept in-frame rearrangements with V and J called. Such tables lack part of the clones; where checked against another copy, unresolved V genes explain under half of the gap, and the rest is unexplained. Counted in this sample were fewer than 200,000 clones; roughly 90% of them appeared once. The top ten clones comprise roughly 1.5% of the sample. The material sequenced was peripheral blood, taken on day 0 of AZD1222 vaccination. Receptors originate from an adult in good health.

The chain carries TRBV7-3 and TRBJ2-3; 11 bases map to TRBD1. V lost 5 bases to trimming and J lost 5 bases; unmatched junction nucleotides: 9. The CDR3 runs to 16 residues. Germline values: CDR1 SGHTA, CDR2 FQGTGA. The chain's CDR3 is CASSKGQGVGEDTQYF. The CDR3 DNA follows: TGTGCCAGCAGCAAGGGACAGGGGGTTGGAGAAGATACGCAGTATTTT.

In this sample, this clone turned up a few times. This chain joins TRBV27 and TRBJ1-4; D not certain. The CDR3 extends over 14 amino acids. CDR1 MNHEY and CDR2 SMNVEV come from the germline V gene (reference sequence). The V end lost 4 bases, the J end lost 2 bases, and 8 bases lay between the germline ends. CDR3 bases: TGTGCCAGCAGTTCTCTTGAGACTAATGAAAAACTGTTTTTT. This encodes CASSSLETNEKLFF.

This chain links TRBV29-1 with TRBJ2-7; D could derive from TRBD1 or TRBD2 (5 bases each). The CDR3 is 17 amino acids. The V end was cut by 0 bases, the J end by 3 bases, with 21 bases between. Germline V CDR1 and CDR2: SQVTM, ANQGSEA. CDR3: CSVEEAGTDRPYYEQYF. For the CDR3, the DNA is TGCAGCGTTGAAGAAGCTGGGACGGACCGCCCCTACTACGAGCAGTACTTC.

J is TRBJ2-7 and V is TRBV19; D might be TRBD1 (6 bases). The CDR3 has 16 amino acids. Germline V CDR1 and CDR2: LNHDA, SQIVND (reference sequence). V lost 6 bases and J 1 base, leaving 19 bases between the germline ends. The CDR3 here is CASSHLPGQGSYEQYF. CDR3 bases: TGTGCCAGTAGCCACCTGCCCGGGCAGGGGTCCTACGAGCAGTACTTC. The whole variable domain, filled in from reference TRBV19 and TRBJ2-7, reads DGGITQSPKYLFRKEGQNVTLSCEQNLNHDAMYWYRQDPGQGLRLIYYSQIVNDFQKGDIAEGYSVSREKKESFPLTVTSAQKNPTAFYLCASSHLPGQGSYEQYFGPGTRLTVT.

The chain has TRBV6-6 and TRBJ1-4; the D gene is possibly TRBD1 (5 bases). The CDR3 spans 16 residues. V was shortened by 8 bases and J by 0 bases, with 16 bases between the two germline ends. CDR1 is MNHNY and CDR2 is SVGAGI in the germline V gene (reference sequence). This CDR3 reads CASSGAEVTTNEKLFF. CDR3 coding DNA: TGTGCCAGCTCCGGGGCGGAGGTTACAACTAATGAAAAACTGTTTTTT.

The gene calls are TRBV12-5 and TRBJ2-3; perhaps TRBD2 as D (5 bases). Deletions cut 1 base from V and 1 base from J, with 15 bases between. Germline loops: CDR1 LGHNT, CDR2 FRNRAP. This CDR3 has 17 residues. The CDR3 nucleotides read TGTGCTAGTGGTTTGGCCTCCCGGCTAGCAGGCACAGATACGCAGTATTTT. Protein: CASGLASRLAGTDTQYF.

The chain joins TRBV2 to TRBJ1-2; D is perhaps TRBD1 (5 bases). This CDR3 comprises 12 residues. Germline values: CDR1 SNHLY, CDR2 FYNNEI. V gave up 10 bases and J gave up 4 bases, with 13 bases separating them. The DNA for the CDR3 is TGTGCCACCACAGGATACCTCTATGGCTACACCTTC. It codes for CATTGYLYGYTF.

This chain joins TRBV24-1 and TRBJ1-3; perhaps TRBD1 as D (5 bases). The CDR3 spans 16 residues. Trimming took off 1 base at V and 0 bases at J, with 9 bases between the two ends. CDR1 and CDR2 (germline): KGHDR, SFDVKD. The CDR3 DNA sequence: TGTGCCACCAGTGATTTAAGGCAGGGCTCTGGAAACACCATATATTTT. Translated: CATSDLRQGSGNTIYF.

The rearrangement joins TRBV5-8 to TRBJ1-5; D gene unclear. Germline CDR1 SGHTS, CDR2 YDEGEE. V lost 2 bases and J 0 bases, leaving 9 bases between the germline ends. This CDR3 has 15 amino acids. The CDR3 DNA follows: TGTGCCAGCAGCTTTCGGAAAAATAGCAATCAGCCCCAGCATTTT. Protein product: CASSFRKNSNQPQHF.

This chain joins TRBV25-1 and TRBJ1-2; D is undetermined. The CDR3 covers 13 residues. The germline CDR1 and CDR2 sequences are MGHDK and SYGVNS. V was cut by 1 base and J by 8 bases, with 11 bases left in between. The CDR3 sequence: CASSEFGELGYTF. The CDR3 DNA sequence: TGTGCCAGCAGTGAATTCGGGGAGCTCGGCTACACCTTC.

As concerns this clone: This sample also contains other DNA sequences that code for the same CDR3. The chain combines TRBV5-4 with TRBJ1-1; D is possibly TRBD1 (6 bases). Germline CDR1 SGHNT, CDR2 YYREEE (reference sequence). The CDR3 is made up of 16 amino acids. This chain's CDR3 is CAEEGRGGGGRTEAFF. DNA for the CDR3: TGTGCTGAGGAGGGTCGGGGGGGCGGCGGAAGGACTGAAGCTTTCTTT.

The chain couples TRBV5-1 to TRBJ2-6; tentative D call: TRBD1 (7 bases). CDR1 is SGHRS and CDR2 is YFSETQ in the germline V gene. V lost 10 bases and J lost 2, with 16 bases in between. The CDR3 is 15 amino acids. Here the CDR3 DNA reads TGCGCCTGCGGGACAGCCCTGCCTGGGGCCAACGTCCTGACTTTC. Its translation is CACGTALPGANVLTF. The full variable domain, rest sourced from reference TRBV5-1 and TRBJ2-6, is KAGVTQTPRYLIKTRGQQVTLSCSPISGHRSVSWYQQTPGQGLQFLFEYFSETQRNKGNFPGRFSGRQFSNSRSEMNVSTLELGDSALYLCACGTALPGANVLTFGAGSRLTVL.

The chain carries TRBV4-2 and TRBJ1-1, with 7 bases aligning to TRBD1. The CDR3 contains 14 residues. Germline CDR1 is LGHNA and CDR2 is YNFKEQ. With 6 bases clipped from V and 0 bases from J, the junction kept 4 bases outside the gene matches. As DNA, the CDR3 is TGTGCCAGCAGAATACAGGGGATGAACACTGAAGCTTTCTTT. It specifies CASRIQGMNTEAFF.

The chain recombines TRBV15 with TRBJ2-1; 9 nucleotides agree with TRBD1. The germline V gene encodes CDR1 LNHNV and CDR2 YYDKDF (reference sequence). V gave up 0 bases and J gave up 9 bases; unmatched junction bases: 15. This CDR3 has 18 amino acids. The CDR3 sequence is CATSRDRMDRGFSSEQFF. For the CDR3, the DNA is TGTGCCACCAGCAGAGATCGTATGGACAGGGGATTTTCCAGTGAGCAGTTCTTC.

The chain couples TRBV5-6 to TRBJ1-4; 9 bases fit TRBD1. The germline V gene has CDR1 SGHDT and CDR2 YYEEEE. The CDR3 covers 17 residues. After removal of 4 bases from V and 2 bases from J, the junction contained 9 bases not matched to a gene. The CDR3: CASSAGHRGRTNEKLFF. The CDR3 nucleotides read TGTGCCAGCAGCGCCGGTCACAGGGGGCGCACTAATGAAAAACTGTTTTTT. Drawing the rest from reference TRBV5-6 and TRBJ1-4, the complete variable domain is DAGVTQSPTHLIKTRGQQVTLRCSPKSGHDTVSWYQQALGQGPQFIFQYYEEEERQRGNFPDRFSGHQFPNYSSELNVNALLLGDSALYLCASSAGHRGRTNEKLFFGSGTQLSVL.

This clone was counted a single time. The chain is built from TRBV19 and TRBJ1-5; a weak D match, TRBD1 (6 bases). Germline CDR1 LNHDA, CDR2 SQIVND (reference sequence). Trimming removed 5 bases from V and 6 bases from J, with 17 bases in between. This CDR3 has 15 amino acids. In DNA form, the CDR3 reads TGTGCCAGTAGTGGGGAGGGGGTTCGGGGTCAGCCCCAGCATTTT. Protein: CASSGEGVRGQPQHF.

The V call is TRBV10-3, the J call TRBJ1-2, with D possibly matching TRBD1 (5 bases). The CDR3 has 13 residues. V dropped 6 bases and J dropped 2 bases, with 10 bases sitting between them. Germline loops: CDR1 ENHRY, CDR2 SYGVKD. The CDR3 spells CAIRAGGNYGYTF. Here the CDR3 DNA reads TGTGCCATCAGAGCCGGGGGGAACTATGGCTACACCTTC.

The chain employs TRBV11-2 and TRBJ2-7; 11 bases fit TRBD2. The germline V gene encodes CDR1 SGHAT and CDR2 FQNNGV. This CDR3 comprises 16 residues. Trimming cost V 5 bases and J 7 bases; bases outside gene matches: 13. CDR3 amino acids: CASSPPPASGRREQYF. Written as DNA, the CDR3 is TGTGCCAGCAGCCCCCCCCCGGCTAGCGGGAGGAGGGAGCAGTACTTC.

The chain carries TRBV7-6 and TRBJ2-2; possible D gene TRBD1, 5 bases. The germline V gene encodes CDR1 SGHVS and CDR2 FNYEAQ. The ends were cut back, 4 bases at V and 4 bases at J, with 13 bases in the middle. The CDR3 covers 15 residues. CDR3 DNA: TGTGCCAGCAGCTCGGACGTGGGGCCCACCGGGGAGCTGTTTTTT. Encoded protein: CASSSDVGPTGELFF.

In its sample, this clone was seen once. The chain couples TRBV29-1 to TRBJ2-7, with TRBD1 identical over 7 bases. Germline CDR1 SQVTM, CDR2 ANQGSEA. The V and J ends lost 5 bases and 4 bases, in that order; junction bases with no gene match: 8. The CDR3 has 13 amino acids. The CDR3 DNA sequence: TGCAGCGTTATTTATACAGGGGTGTACGAGCAGTACTTC. Amino acids: CSVIYTGVYEQYF.

This chain joins TRBV7-9 and TRBJ1-4, with TRBD1 identical over 8 bases. This CDR3 has 15 residues. Germline values: CDR1 SEHNR, CDR2 FQNEAQ (reference sequence). The trim removed 5 bases at V and 7 bases at J, leaving 9 bases unmatched. The CDR3 region is CASSPYRGIGEKLFF. CDR3 DNA sequence: TGTGCCAGCAGCCCATACAGGGGGATCGGTGAAAAACTGTTTTTT. Complete variable domain (other parts from reference TRBV7-9 and TRBJ1-4): DTGVSQNPRHKITKRGQNVTFRCDPISEHNRLYWYRQTLGQGPEFLTYFQNEAQLEKSRLLSDRFSAERPKGSFSTLEIQRTEQGDSAMYLCASSPYRGIGEKLFFGSGTQLSVL.

This chain connects TRBV11-2 to TRBJ1-4; D unclear. V lost 0 bases and J lost 0, with 11 bases in between. The CDR3 runs to 17 residues. Germline CDR1 reads SGHAT; CDR2 reads FQNNGV. CDR3 region: CASSLDMGRATNEKLFF. CDR3 nucleotides: TGTGCCAGCAGCTTAGATATGGGTCGTGCAACTAATGAAAAACTGTTTTTT.

The V and J genes are TRBV30 and TRBJ2-1; D not resolved. Trimming left V 4 bases short and J 7 bases short, with 8 bases between. CDR1 and CDR2 (germline): GTSNPN, SVGIG (reference sequence). The CDR3 contains 11 residues. CDR3 DNA: TGTGCCTGGAAGGCAGTAAATGAGCAGTTCTTC. Translated: CAWKAVNEQFF.

This clone was counted once. The gene calls are TRBV6-6 and TRBJ2-1; TRBD2 matches at 10 bases. The CDR3 spans 16 residues. The germline gives CDR1 MNHNY, CDR2 SVGAGI (reference sequence). V lost 9 bases and J lost 4; bases outside the gene matches: 12. CDR3 bases: TGTGCCAGGGATTACCTGGGACTAGCGAAATACAATGAGCAGTTCTTC. It specifies CARDYLGLAKYNEQFF.

This clone has a single count. This chain connects TRBV2 to TRBJ2-7; D is undetermined. V lost 5 bases and J 0 bases, leaving 11 bases between the germline ends. Looked up from germline, CDR1 is SNHLY and CDR2 is FYNNEI. CDR3 length: 14 amino acids. The CDR3 sequence: CASSSGLNSYEQYF. CDR3 DNA sequence: TGTGCCAGCAGTTCCGGGCTGAACTCCTACGAGCAGTACTTC.